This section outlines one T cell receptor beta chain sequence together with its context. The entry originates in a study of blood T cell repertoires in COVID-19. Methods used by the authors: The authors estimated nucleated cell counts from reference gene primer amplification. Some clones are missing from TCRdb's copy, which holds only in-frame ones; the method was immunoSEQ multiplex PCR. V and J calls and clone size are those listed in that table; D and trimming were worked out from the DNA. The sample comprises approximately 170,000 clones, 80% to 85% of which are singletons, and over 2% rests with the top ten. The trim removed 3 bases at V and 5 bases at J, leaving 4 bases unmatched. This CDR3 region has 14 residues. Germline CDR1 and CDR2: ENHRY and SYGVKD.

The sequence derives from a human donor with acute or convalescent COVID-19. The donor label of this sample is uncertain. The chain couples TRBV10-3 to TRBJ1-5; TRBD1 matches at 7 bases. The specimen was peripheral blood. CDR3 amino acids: CAISEQGFDQPQHF. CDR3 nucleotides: TGTGCCATCAGTGAACAGGGGTTTGATCAGCCCCAGCATTTT.